This T cell receptor beta chain was sequenced for a study of OX40 agonist ivuxolimab in advanced cancers. Looking at the study overall: An agonistic human IgG2 monoclonal antibody against OX40 (CD134) was given. Study-wide points: At doses 0.1 to 3.0 mg/kg, CD4+ and CD8+ clones expanded. Clonal expansion was among the lowest in partial responders at 0.1-3.0 mg/kg, especially CD8+. Some patients who did not respond also had low normalized T-cell clonal expansion.

As regards this clone: What it recognizes is unknown. The same CDR3 also results from other DNA sequences found in this sample.

The CDR3 extends over 13 amino acids. Germline V lookup: CDR1 SGHTA, CDR2 FQGNSA. The ends were cut back, 1 base at V and 6 bases at J, with 8 bases in the middle. Produced via immunoSEQ multiplex PCR; TCRdb's table is partial and in-frame only. The sample consists of about 69,000 clones, more than 70% of them appearing once. The sample in question was CD4+ or CD8+ T cells sorted from blood, obtained in a trial of the OX40 agonist ivuxolimab. The sequence was obtained from an adult with an advanced solid tumor such as melanoma, head and neck, liver or kidney cancer. The chain uses TRBV7-2 and TRBJ2-3; D is perhaps TRBD2 (5 bases). For the CDR3, the DNA is TGTGCCAGCAGCTTAGGGAGCGGCGATACGCAGTATTTT. The encoded protein is CASSLGSGDTQYF. The full variable domain, with the rest looked up from reference TRBV7-2 and TRBJ2-3, is GAGVSQSPSNKVTEKGKDVELRCDPISGHTALYWYRQSLGQGLEFLIYFQGNSAPDKSGLPSDRFSAERTGGSVSTLTIQRTQQEDSAVYLCASSLGSGDTQYFGPGTRLTVL.